Described below is a single TCR beta chain sequence and its context. Antigen specificity is unknown. The data are from a study of tumor-infiltrating lymphocytes in primary liver carcinoma. Turning to the study itself: Tumors were stage T1-T3 N0M0, about 4 to 10 cm across. Regarding the study as a whole: Tumors and blood were compared for top-250-clone fraction, and tumors had the significantly higher value (p = 0.039). Because the samples were bulk unsorted, the study did not compare CD4+ and CD8+ repertoires.

The study extracted blood RNA from unsorted whole blood and also extracted germline DNA. Looked up from germline, CDR1 is SGHRS and CDR2 is YFSETQ. CDR3 length equals 16 residues. With V trimmed by 1 base and J by 2 bases, 7 bases remained unmatched. TCR beta cDNA was made from 450 to 550 ng total RNA with a constant-region primer. Employing slightly modified ARM-PCR, three nested multiplex PCR rounds were run, and these gave rise to the TCR beta libraries. PCR rounds one and two used TRBV1-TRBV30 forward primers with a C-beta reverse primer for approximately 10 cycles each. TCRdb used MiXCR to reprocess the multiplex PCR reads, holding one entry per CDR3 protein. The sample consists of 300,000 to 350,000 distinct CDR3 sequences, roughly two thirds of them appearing once.

This clonotype was sampled from a man aged 35 to 55 with primary liver carcinoma and hepatitis B virus infection. Sequencing input: peripheral blood. The V call is TRBV5-1, the J call TRBJ2-3; 7 nucleotides line up with TRBD2. The CDR3 loop is CASSLPTSETTDTQYF. In DNA form, the CDR3 reads TGCGCCAGCAGCTTGCCTACTAGCGAGACCACAGATACGCAGTATTTT.